Shown below are 4 T cell receptor beta chains from a single sample sequenced in a study of T-cell memory formation after mild COVID-19. MiXCR was run by TCRdb on the 5' RACE reads, yielding one entry per CDR3 protein. The sample includes roughly 450,000 distinct CDR3 sequences, 15% to 20% of them seen just once. Sequencing used PBMCs or a T cell subset sorted from them (not recorded which). The origin of the receptors is an adult woman who had mild COVID-19 (a few samples of this study predate the infection). Cell type and time point are not known.

This clonotype has ten or more counts. This chain connects TRBV20-1 to TRBJ1-1; a weak D match, TRBD1 (5 bases). The length of the CDR3 is 12 residues. The V and J ends lost 3 bases and 2 bases respectively, with 7 bases between them. Germline values: CDR1 DFQATT, CDR2 SNEGSKA (reference sequence). The CDR3 protein is CSASGGNTEAFF. The DNA of the CDR3 is TGCAGTGCTAGCGGGGGAAACACTGAAGCTTTCTTT.

The V and J genes are TRBV19 and TRBJ1-5; D not resolved. V was clipped by 3 bases and J by 6 bases, with 6 bases between them. Germline V gene lookup returns CDR1 LNHDA and CDR2 SQIVND (reference sequence). The CDR3 length is 12 residues. CDR3 region: CASSIISQPQHF. The CDR3 DNA reads as TGTGCCAGTAGTATTATCTCTCAGCCCCAGCATTTT.

This sequence joins TRBV7-9 and TRBJ1-2; possible D gene TRBD1, 6 bases. V lost 3 bases and J 4 bases, leaving 15 bases between the germline ends. The germline V gene encodes CDR1 SEHNR and CDR2 FQNEAQ (reference sequence). CDR3 length: 15 residues. CDR3 nucleotide sequence: TGTGCCAGCAGCTTTGTTGCCCCGACAGGCTATGGCTACACCTTC. Translation: CASSFVAPTGYGYTF.

The V and J genes are TRBV3-1 and TRBJ1-2; D is ambiguous. This CDR3 is built from 11 residues. Trimming shortened V by 2 bases and J by 8 bases, and 6 bases separated the two germline ends. Germline assignment: CDR1 LGHDT and CDR2 YNNKEL (reference sequence). The CDR3 sequence: CASSQSAGYTF. The CDR3 DNA sequence: TGTGCCAGCAGCCAAAGCGCCGGCTACACCTTC.